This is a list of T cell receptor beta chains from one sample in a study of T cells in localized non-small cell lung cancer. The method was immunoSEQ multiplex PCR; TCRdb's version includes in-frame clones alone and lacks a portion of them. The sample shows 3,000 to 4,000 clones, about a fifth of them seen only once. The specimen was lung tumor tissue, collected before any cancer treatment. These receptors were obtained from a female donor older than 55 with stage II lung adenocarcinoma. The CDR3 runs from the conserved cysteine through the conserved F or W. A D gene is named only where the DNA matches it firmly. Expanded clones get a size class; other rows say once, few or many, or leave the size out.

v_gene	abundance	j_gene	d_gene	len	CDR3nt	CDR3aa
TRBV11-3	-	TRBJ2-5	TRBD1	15	TGTGCCAGCAGCTTGGACCGGACAGGGTACGAGACCCAGTACTTC	CASSLDRTGYETQYF
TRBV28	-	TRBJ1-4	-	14	TGTGCCAGCAGTCCCGACAGCATTGGTGGAAAACTGTTTTTT	CASSPDSIGGKLFF
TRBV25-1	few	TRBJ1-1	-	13	TGTGCCAGCTCCTTGGGAGGGAACACTGAAGCTTTCTTT	CASSLGGNTEAFF
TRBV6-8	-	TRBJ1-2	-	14	TGTGCCAGCACCCCCGGGCCGCGAAACTATGGCTACACCTTC	CASTPGPRNYGYTF
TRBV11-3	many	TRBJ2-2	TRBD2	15	TGTGCCAGCAGCCCCGGGGGGGGGAACACCGGGGAGCTGTTTTTT	CASSPGGGNTGELFF
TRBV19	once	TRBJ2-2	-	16	TGTGCCAGTAGTATTGTACAGGGAGGAACCTCCGGGGAGCTGTTTTTT	CASSIVQGGTSGELFF
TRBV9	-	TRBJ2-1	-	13	TGTGCCAGCAGCGTAGAACCGGCGAGTGAGCAGTTCTTC	CASSVEPASEQFF
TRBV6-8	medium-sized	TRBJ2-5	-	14	TGTGCCAGCAGGACGGCAGGGAACCAAGAGACCCAGTACTTC	CASRTAGNQETQYF
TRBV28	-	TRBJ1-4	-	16	TGTGCCAGCAGTTCCATCGACAGCCCAACTAATGAAAAACTGTTTTTT	CASSSIDSPTNEKLFF
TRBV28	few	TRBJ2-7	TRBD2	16	TGTGCCAGCAGGTCGACTAGCGGGAGGTCTGACTACGAGCAGTACTTC	CASRSTSGRSDYEQYF
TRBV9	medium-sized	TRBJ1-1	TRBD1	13	TGTGCCAGCAGTGGGGACAGGGACACTGAAGCTTTCTTT	CASSGDRDTEAFF
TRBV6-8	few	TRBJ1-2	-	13	TGTGCCAGCACCTCACTATACGAGTATGGCTACACCTTC	CASTSLYEYGYTF
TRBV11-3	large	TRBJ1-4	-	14	TGTGCCAGCAGCCGACAGGTGGGCTATGAAAAACTGTTTTTT	CASSRQVGYEKLFF
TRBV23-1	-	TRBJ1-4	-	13	TGCGCCAGCAGCTCTGAGGTTAGCGGAAAACTGTTTTTT	CASSSEVSGKLFF
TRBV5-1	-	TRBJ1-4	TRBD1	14	TGCGCCAGCAGCTTTACAGGGGGCGATGAAAAACTGTTTTTT	CASSFTGGDEKLFF
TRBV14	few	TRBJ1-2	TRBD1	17	TGTGCCAGCAGCCAAAGGGAGGGGACAGGAAGCCATCGAGGCTACACCTTC	CASSQREGTGSHRGYTF
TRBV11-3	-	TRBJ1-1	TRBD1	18	TGTGCCAGCAGTTTAAGGCCGGACAGGGGGAGAATGAACACTGAAGCTTTCTTT	CASSLRPDRGRMNTEAFF